The clone carrying this T cell receptor beta chain was counted many times. Its matching antigen is unknown. This entry comes from a study of Graves' ophthalmopathy and Graves' hyperthyroidism. Findings of the study overall: The model forecast ophthalmopathy progression, reaching roughly 71% sensitivity and 72% to 75% specificity.

V lost 1 base to trimming and J lost 4 bases, with 10 bases between them. The CDR3 contains 14 residues. The germline V gene encodes CDR1 SGHVS and CDR2 FNYEAQ. No ophthalmopathy within 18 months of follow-up signified stable hyperthyroidism. Amplification from RNA transcripts yielded the TCR beta CDR3 regions. The first round was an RT-PCR with HTBI primers, and the second round was a multiplex PCR. TCRdb re-derived calls from the multiplex PCR reads in MiXCR, one entry per CDR3 protein. This table has hundreds of thousands of distinct CDR3 sequences, over 20% appearing once. This TCR was recovered from a woman younger than 30 with stable Graves' hyperthyroidism. Some clones in this sample may be carry-over from other donors' samples. V gene TRBV7-6 combines with J gene TRBJ1-1; possibly TRBD1 for D (5 bases). Sequenced sample: peripheral blood. The CDR3 here is CASSLVAGFTEAFF. The CDR3 nucleotides are TGTGCCAGCAGCTTAGTCGCAGGGTTCACTGAAGCTTTCTTT.